The text below deals with one T cell receptor beta chain. Its antigen is undetermined. J gave up 0 bases and V 7 bases, and 22 bases lay outside the gene matches. CDR1 and CDR2 from the germline V gene are SGHRS and YFSETQ. The CDR3 runs 20 residues. TCRdb keeps only in-frame clones here, not all; method: immunoSEQ multiplex PCR. The data show roughly 100,000 clones, around 90% seen once. The sample belongs to a study of OX40 agonist ivuxolimab in advanced cancers. Study-wide results and limits: CD4+ and CD8+ T cells in blood underwent clonal expansion by week 6 at 0.1 to 3.0 mg/kg.

The source of this sequence is an adult with an advanced solid tumor such as melanoma, head and neck, liver or kidney cancer. The specimen was CD4+ or CD8+ T cells sorted from blood, collected in a trial of the OX40 agonist ivuxolimab. This rearrangement joins TRBV5-1 to TRBJ2-1, with 7 bases identical to TRBD2. CDR3 region: CASGPEAGTNYHSSYNEQFF. Here the CDR3 DNA reads TGCGCCAGCGGACCCGAAGCGGGGACTAATTACCATAGCTCCTACAATGAGCAGTTCTTC.